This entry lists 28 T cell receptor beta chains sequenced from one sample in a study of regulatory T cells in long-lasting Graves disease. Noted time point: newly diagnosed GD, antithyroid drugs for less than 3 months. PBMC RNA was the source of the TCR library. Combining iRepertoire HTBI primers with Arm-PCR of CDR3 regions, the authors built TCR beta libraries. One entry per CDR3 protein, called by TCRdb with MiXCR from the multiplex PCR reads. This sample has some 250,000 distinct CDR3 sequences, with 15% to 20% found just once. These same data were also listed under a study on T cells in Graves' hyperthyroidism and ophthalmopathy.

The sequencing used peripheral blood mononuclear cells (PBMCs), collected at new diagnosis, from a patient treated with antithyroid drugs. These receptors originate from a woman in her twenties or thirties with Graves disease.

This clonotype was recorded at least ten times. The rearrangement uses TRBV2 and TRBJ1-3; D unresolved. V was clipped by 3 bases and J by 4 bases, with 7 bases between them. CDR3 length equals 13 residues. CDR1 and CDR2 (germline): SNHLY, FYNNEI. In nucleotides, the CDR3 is TGTGCCAGCAGTGATAACCTGGGAAACACCATATATTTT. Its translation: CASSDNLGNTIYF.

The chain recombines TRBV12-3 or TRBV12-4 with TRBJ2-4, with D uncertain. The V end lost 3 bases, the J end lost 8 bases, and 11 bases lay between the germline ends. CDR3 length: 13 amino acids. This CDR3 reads CASSLAPEYIQYF. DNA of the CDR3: TGTGCCAGCAGTTTGGCCCCGGAGTACATTCAGTACTTC.

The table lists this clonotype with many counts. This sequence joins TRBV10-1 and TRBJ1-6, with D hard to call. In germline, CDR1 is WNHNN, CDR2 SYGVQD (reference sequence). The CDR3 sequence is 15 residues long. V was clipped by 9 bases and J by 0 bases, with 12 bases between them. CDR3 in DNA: TGCGCCAGAACTGGGTCGATCTCCTATAATTCACCCCTCCACTTT. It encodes CARTGSISYNSPLHF.

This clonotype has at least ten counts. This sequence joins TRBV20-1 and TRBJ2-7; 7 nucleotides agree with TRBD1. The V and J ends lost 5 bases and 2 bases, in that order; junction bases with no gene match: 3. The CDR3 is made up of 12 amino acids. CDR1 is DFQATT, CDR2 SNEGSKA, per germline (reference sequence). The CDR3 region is CSASGQTYEQYF. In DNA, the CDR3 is TGCAGTGCTTCGGGACAGACCTACGAGCAGTACTTC.

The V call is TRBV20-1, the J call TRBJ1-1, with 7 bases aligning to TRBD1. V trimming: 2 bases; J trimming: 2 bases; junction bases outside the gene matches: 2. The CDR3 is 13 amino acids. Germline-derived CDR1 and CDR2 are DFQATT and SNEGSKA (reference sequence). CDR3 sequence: CSARHRGNTEAFF. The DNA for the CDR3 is TGCAGTGCTAGACACAGGGGCAACACTGAAGCTTTCTTT.

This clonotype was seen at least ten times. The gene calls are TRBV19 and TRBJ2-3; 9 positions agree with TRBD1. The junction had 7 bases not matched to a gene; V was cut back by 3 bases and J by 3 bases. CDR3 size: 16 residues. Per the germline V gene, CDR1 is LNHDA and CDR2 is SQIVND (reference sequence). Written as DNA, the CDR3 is TGTGCCAGTAGTATGACAGGGGGGTTGAGAACAGATACGCAGTATTTT. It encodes CASSMTGGLRTDTQYF.

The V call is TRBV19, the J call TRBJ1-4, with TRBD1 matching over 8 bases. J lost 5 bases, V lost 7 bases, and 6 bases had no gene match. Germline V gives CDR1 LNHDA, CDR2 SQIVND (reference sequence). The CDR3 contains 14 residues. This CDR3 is CASTRQGRNEKLFF. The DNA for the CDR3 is TGTGCCAGTACCAGACAGGGGAGGAATGAAAAACTGTTTTTT.

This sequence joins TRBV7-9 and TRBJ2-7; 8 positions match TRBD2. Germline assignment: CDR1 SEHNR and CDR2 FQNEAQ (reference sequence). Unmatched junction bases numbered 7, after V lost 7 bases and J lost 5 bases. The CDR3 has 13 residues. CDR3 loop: CASKMAGGHEQYF. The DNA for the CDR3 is TGTGCCAGCAAGATGGCGGGAGGACACGAGCAGTACTTC.

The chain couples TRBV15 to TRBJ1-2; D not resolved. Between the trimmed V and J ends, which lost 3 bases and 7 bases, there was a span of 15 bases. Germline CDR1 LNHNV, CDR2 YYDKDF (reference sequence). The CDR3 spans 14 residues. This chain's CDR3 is CATSSPGGTRGYTF. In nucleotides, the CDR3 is TGTGCCACCAGCAGTCCGGGAGGCACTCGTGGCTACACCTTC.

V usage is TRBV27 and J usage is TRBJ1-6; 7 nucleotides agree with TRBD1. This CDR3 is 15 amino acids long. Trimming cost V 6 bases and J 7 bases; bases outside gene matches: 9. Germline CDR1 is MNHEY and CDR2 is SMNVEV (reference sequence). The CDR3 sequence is CASSNGQVTNSPLHF. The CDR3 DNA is TGTGCCAGCAGCAACGGACAGGTTACGAATTCACCCCTCCACTTT.

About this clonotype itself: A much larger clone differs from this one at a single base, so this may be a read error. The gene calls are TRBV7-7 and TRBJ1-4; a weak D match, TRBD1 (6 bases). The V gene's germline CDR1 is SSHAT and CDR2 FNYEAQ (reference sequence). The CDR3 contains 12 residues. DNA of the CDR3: TGTGCCGTGGGGGCGGCTAATGAAGAACTGTTTTTT. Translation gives CAVGAANEELFF. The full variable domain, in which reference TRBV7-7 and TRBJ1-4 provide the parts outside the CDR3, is GAGVSQSPRYKVTKRGQDVTLRCDPISSHATLYWYQQALGQGPEFLTYFNYEAQPDKSGLPSDRFSAERPEGSISTLTIQRTEQRDSAMYRCAVGAANEELFFGSGTQLSVL.

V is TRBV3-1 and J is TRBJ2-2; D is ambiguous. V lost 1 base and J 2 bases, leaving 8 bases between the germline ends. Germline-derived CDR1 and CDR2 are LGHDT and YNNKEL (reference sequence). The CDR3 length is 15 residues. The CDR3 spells CASSQAHPNTGELFF. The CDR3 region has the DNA TGTGCCAGCAGCCAAGCTCATCCTAACACCGGGGAGCTGTTTTTT.

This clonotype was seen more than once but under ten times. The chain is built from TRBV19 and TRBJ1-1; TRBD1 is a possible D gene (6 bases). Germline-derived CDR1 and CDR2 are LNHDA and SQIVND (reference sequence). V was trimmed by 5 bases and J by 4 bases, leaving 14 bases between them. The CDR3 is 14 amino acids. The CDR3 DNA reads TGTGCCAGTAGTGCCAAAAGGGGGGGCACTGAAGCTTTCTTT. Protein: CASSAKRGGTEAFF.

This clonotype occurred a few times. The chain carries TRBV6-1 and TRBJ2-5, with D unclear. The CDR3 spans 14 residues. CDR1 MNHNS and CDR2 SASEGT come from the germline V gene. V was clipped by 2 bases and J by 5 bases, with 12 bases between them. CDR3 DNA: TGTGCCAGCAGTGAAAGGGCGGATGGGGAGACCCAGTACTTC. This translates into CASSERADGETQYF.

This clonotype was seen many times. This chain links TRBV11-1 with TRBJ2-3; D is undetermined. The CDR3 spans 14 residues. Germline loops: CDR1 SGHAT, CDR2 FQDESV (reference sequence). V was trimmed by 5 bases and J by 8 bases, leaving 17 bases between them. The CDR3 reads CASSQPSLDGTQYF. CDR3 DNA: TGTGCCAGCAGCCAACCTTCCTTAGATGGTACGCAGTATTTT.

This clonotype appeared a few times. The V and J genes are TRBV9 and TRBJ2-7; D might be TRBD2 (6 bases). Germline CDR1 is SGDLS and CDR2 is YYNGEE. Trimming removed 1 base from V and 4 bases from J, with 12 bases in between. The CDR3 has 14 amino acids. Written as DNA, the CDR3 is TGTGCCAGCAGCGTAACCCTGGGGGGTTACGAGCAGTACTTC. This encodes CASSVTLGGYEQYF.

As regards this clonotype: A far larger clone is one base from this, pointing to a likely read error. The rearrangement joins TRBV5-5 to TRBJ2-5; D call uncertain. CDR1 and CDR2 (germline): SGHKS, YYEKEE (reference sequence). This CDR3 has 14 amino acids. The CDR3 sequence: CASREEGPPGTQCF. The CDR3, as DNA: TGCGCCAGCAGAGAAGAAGGCCCACCGGGTACCCAGTGCTTC.

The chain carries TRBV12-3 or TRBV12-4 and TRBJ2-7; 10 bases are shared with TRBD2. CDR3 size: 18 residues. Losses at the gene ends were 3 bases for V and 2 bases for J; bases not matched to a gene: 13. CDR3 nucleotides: TGTGCCAGCAGTTTTAGAGGTTTAGCGGGGGGATCACCCTACGAGCAGTACTTC. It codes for CASSFRGLAGGSPYEQYF.

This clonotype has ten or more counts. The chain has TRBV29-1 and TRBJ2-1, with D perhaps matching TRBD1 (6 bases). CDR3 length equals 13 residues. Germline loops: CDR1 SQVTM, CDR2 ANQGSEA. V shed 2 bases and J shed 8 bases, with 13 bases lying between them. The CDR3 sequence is CSVERGTLDEQFF. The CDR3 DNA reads TGCAGCGTTGAAAGGGGGACCCTCGATGAGCAGTTCTTC.

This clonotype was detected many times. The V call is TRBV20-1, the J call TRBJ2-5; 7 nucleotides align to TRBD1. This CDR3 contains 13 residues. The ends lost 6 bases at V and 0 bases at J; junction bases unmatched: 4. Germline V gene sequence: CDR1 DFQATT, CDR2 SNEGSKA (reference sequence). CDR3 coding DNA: TGCAGTGCGAGGGGGCCCTACCAAGAGACCCAGTACTTC. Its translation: CSARGPYQETQYF.

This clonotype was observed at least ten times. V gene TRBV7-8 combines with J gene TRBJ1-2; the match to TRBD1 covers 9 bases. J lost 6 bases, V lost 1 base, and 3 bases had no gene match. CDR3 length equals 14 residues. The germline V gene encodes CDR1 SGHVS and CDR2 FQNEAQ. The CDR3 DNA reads TGTGCCAGCAGCTTAGTACAGGGGGCGCATGGCTACACCTTC. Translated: CASSLVQGAHGYTF.

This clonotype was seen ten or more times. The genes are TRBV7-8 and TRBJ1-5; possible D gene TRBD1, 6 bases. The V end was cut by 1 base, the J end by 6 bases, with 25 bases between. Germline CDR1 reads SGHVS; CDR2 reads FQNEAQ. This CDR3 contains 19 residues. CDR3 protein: CASSLGGGGGVGSFQPQHF. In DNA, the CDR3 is TGTGCCAGCAGCTTAGGAGGGGGGGGCGGGGTAGGGAGTTTTCAGCCCCAGCATTTT.

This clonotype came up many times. CDR3 sequence reads: CATRPTPGNEQFF. CDR3 DNA: TGTGCCACCCGCCCGACACCGGGCAATGAGCAGTTCTTC. This chain links TRBV7-9 with TRBJ2-1; no definite D call. Germline CDR1 and CDR2: SEHNR and FQNEAQ (reference sequence). There are 13 residues in the CDR3. V was clipped by 10 bases and J by 6 bases, with 16 bases between them.

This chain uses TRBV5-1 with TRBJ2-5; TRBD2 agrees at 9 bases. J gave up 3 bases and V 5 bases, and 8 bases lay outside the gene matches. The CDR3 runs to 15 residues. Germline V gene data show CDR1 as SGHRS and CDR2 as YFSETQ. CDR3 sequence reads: CASSFGIAGEETQYF. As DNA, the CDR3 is TGCGCCAGCAGTTTCGGGATAGCGGGGGAAGAGACCCAGTACTTC.

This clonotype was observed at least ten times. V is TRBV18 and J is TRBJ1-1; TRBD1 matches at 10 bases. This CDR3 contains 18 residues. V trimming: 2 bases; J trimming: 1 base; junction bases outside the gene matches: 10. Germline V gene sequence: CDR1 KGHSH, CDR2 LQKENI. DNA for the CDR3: TGTGCCAGCTCACCATTTGGGACAGGGGCCAGGTCGAACACTGAAGCTTTCTTT. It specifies CASSPFGTGARSNTEAFF.

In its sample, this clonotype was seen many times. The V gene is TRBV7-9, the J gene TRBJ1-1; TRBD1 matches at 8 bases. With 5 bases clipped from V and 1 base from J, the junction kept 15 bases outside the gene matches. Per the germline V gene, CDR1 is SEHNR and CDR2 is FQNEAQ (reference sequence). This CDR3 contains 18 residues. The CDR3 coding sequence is TGTGCCAGCAGCCCCCCAAGCCCGGACAGGGATAGGAACACTGAAGCTTTCTTT. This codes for CASSPPSPDRDRNTEAFF.

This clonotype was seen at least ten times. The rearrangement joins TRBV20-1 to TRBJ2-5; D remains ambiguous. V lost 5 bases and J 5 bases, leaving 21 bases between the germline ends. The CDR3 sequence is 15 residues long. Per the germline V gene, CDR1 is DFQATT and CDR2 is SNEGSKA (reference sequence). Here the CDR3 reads CSAPEDGLKVETQYF. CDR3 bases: TGCAGTGCTCCCGAAGACGGTCTGAAGGTGGAGACCCAGTACTTC.

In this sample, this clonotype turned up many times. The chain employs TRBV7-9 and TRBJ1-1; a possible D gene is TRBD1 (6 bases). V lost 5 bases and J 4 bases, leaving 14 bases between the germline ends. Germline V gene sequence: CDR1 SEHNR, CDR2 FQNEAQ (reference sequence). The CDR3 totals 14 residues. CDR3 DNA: TGTGCCAGCAGCCACAGGGTGACGGGCACTGAAGCTTTCTTT. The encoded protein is CASSHRVTGTEAFF.